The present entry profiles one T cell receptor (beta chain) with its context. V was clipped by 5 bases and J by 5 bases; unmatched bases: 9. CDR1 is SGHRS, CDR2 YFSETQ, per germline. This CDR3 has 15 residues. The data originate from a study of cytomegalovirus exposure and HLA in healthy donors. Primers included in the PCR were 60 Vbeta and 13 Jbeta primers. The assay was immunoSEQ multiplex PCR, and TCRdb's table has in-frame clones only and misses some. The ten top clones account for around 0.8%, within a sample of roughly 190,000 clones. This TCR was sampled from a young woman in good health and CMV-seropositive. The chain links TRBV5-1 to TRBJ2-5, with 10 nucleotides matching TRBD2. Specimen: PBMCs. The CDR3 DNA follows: TGCGCCAGCAGGCCCGTAGCGGGAGGAGGGGAGACCCAGTACTTC. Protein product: CASRPVAGGGETQYF.